The T cell receptor beta chain under discussion was sequenced for a study of blood T cell repertoires in COVID-19. Study-level background: Researchers got acute and convalescent COVID-19 samples from the United States, Italy and Spain.

V shed 4 bases, J shed 0 bases, and the junction held 5 bases outside the gene matches. The CDR3 spans 15 residues. Germline CDR1 reads SNHLY; CDR2 reads FYNNEI. This clone occurred a few times. The data were produced by immunoSEQ multiplex PCR, yet TCRdb's version contains in-frame clones alone and is incomplete. The sample holds around 50,000 clones, roughly 80% seen once. Participant ages covered 18 to 89 years across around 25 US areas. Cohorts were based on clinical histories the participants reported. The J gene is TRBJ2-5, the V gene TRBV2; the match to TRBD2 covers 7 bases. What was sequenced was PBMCs or T cells enriched from blood (not recorded which). The receptor was isolated from a woman aged 50 to 65 with acute COVID-19. CDR3 region: CASSVRAGYQETQYF. The DNA for the CDR3 is TGTGCCAGCAGTGTAAGAGCGGGGTACCAAGAGACCCAGTACTTC.